This is a list of T cell receptor beta chains from one sample in a study of human T cells and chemical hapten exposure. In TCRdb, the RACE reads were re-called with MiXCR into one record per CDR3 protein. Counted here are 180,000 or so distinct CDR3 sequences, about 31% occurring once; the ten biggest clones make up just under 3%. Material: whole blood, obtained in connection with sensitization to the hapten diphenylcyclopropenone (DPC). These receptors were collected from a woman aged 25 to 39 with alopecia areata. Some clones in this sample may be carry-over from other donors' samples. Both conserved end residues are part of each CDR3. The D gene is left open where the match is weak. Clone size is shown for a subset of rows, as once, few, many or a class of expanded clone.

V gene,clone size,J gene,D gene,CDR3 protein,CDR3 DNA
TRBV29-1,NA,TRBJ1-2,TRBD1,CSATPGQPRKDGYTF,TGCAGCGCCACACCGGGACAGCCCCGAAAGGACGGCTACACCTTC
TRBV20-1,NA,TRBJ2-7,NA,CSARFPIQSTYEQYF,TGCAGTGCTAGATTTCCCATCCAAAGCACCTACGAGCAGTACTTC
TRBV11-2,NA,TRBJ2-2,NA,CASSFYGADTGELFF,TGTGCCAGCAGCTTCTATGGAGCCGACACCGGGGAGCTGTTTTTT
TRBV7-2,many,TRBJ2-2,TRBD1,CASSLALGQVRELFF,TGTGCCAGCAGCTTAGCGCTAGGACAGGTTAGGGAGCTGTTTTTT
TRBV29-1,few,TRBJ1-1,TRBD1,CSVEDRQGSTEAFF,TGCAGCGTTGAGGATAGACAGGGGAGCACTGAAGCTTTCTTT
TRBV28,NA,TRBJ1-1,TRBD1,CASSPADRKNTEAFF,TGTGCCAGCAGTCCCGCGGACAGGAAGAACACTGAAGCTTTCTTT
TRBV6-6,few,TRBJ2-3,NA,CASSYSAGSRDTQYF,TGTGCCAGCAGTTACTCGGCGGGGTCGCGAGATACGCAGTATTTT
TRBV6-1,many,TRBJ1-5,NA,CASSERGGGRPQHF,TGTGCCAGCAGTGAAAGGGGGGGAGGTAGGCCCCAGCATTTT
TRBV6-2/TRBV6-3,NA,TRBJ1-1,NA,CASSYQGLTEAFF,TGTGCCAGCAGTTATCAGGGGCTGACTGAAGCTTTCTTT
TRBV3-1,NA,TRBJ2-2,NA,CASSQRGSGELFF,TGTGCCAGCAGCCAACGGGGGTCCGGGGAGCTGTTTTTT
TRBV5-1,NA,TRBJ2-7,TRBD1,CASSSIPGQGNEQYF,TGCGCCAGCAGCTCGATACCGGGACAGGGAAACGAGCAGTACTTC
TRBV10-3,few,TRBJ1-2,NA,CAISAGLVDYGYTF,TGTGCCATCAGCGCAGGGTTGGTCGACTATGGCTACACCTTC
TRBV12-3/TRBV12-4,NA,TRBJ1-2,NA,CASSLQTTAQNTF,TGTGCCAGCAGCTTACAAACGACAGCCCAGAACACCTTC
TRBV29-1,few,TRBJ2-3,NA,CSAWGGGVTDTQYF,TGCAGCGCCTGGGGGGGCGGGGTGACAGATACGCAGTATTTT
TRBV4-3,NA,TRBJ1-1,NA,CASSQDMNTEAFF,TGCGCCAGCAGCCAAGATATGAACACTGAAGCTTTCTTT
TRBV5-1,few,TRBJ2-2,NA,CASSLIGPTGELFF,TGCGCCAGCAGCTTGATAGGGCCTACCGGGGAGCTGTTTTTT
TRBV29-1,NA,TRBJ1-3,TRBD1,CSVSQGAGSGNTIYF,TGCAGCGTATCGCAGGGGGCCGGCTCTGGAAACACCATATATTTT
TRBV11-1,NA,TRBJ1-6,NA,CASSRAGSPLHF,TGTGCCAGCAGCCGAGCAGGCTCACCCCTCCACTTT
TRBV7-2,NA,TRBJ2-1,NA,CAVGRKYNEQFF,TGTGCCGTAGGACGGAAGTACAATGAGCAGTTCTTC
TRBV28,few,TRBJ2-7,NA,CAIQGYDEQYF,TGTGCCATTCAGGGTTACGACGAGCAGTACTTC
TRBV11-2,NA,TRBJ2-7,TRBD2,CASSRFPLAGGYEQYF,TGTGCCAGCAGCCGCTTCCCACTAGCGGGAGGATACGAGCAGTACTTC
TRBV11-3,few,TRBJ1-1,NA,CASSLGQENTEAFF,TGTGCCAGCAGCTTAGGCCAGGAGAACACTGAAGCTTTCTTT
TRBV5-1,few,TRBJ2-1,TRBD2,CASSYAGTSSNEQFF,TGCGCCAGCAGTTATGCCGGGACTAGCTCCAATGAGCAGTTCTTC
TRBV9,NA,TRBJ2-2,NA,CASSVEFNPVGELFF,TGTGCCAGCAGCGTGGAGTTTAATCCGGTCGGGGAGCTGTTTTTT
TRBV29-1,NA,TRBJ1-1,TRBD1,CSGKKDRVGTEAFF,TGCAGCGGAAAGAAGGACAGGGTGGGCACTGAAGCTTTCTTT
TRBV27,NA,TRBJ2-3,TRBD2,CASKVLAGGPRDTQYF,TGTGCCAGCAAGGTGCTAGCGGGAGGGCCAAGAGATACGCAGTATTTT
TRBV5-1,NA,TRBJ1-5,TRBD1,CASSAGQGGQPQHF,TGCGCCAGCAGCGCGGGACAGGGAGGTCAGCCCCAGCATTTT
TRBV28,once,TRBJ2-7,NA,CASSLSAGHEQYF,TGTGCCAGCAGTTTGTCGGCTGGCCACGAGCAGTACTTC
TRBV28,NA,TRBJ1-6,NA,CASMAEYNSPLHF,TGTGCCAGCATGGCGGAATATAATTCACCCCTCCACTTT
TRBV28,few,TRBJ2-7,TRBD2,CASGGEGAQPEQYF,TGTGCCAGCGGGGGGGAAGGGGCTCAACCCGAGCAGTACTTC
TRBV4-2,NA,TRBJ2-1,TRBD1,CASSQVGQGNEQFF,TGTGCCAGCAGCCAGGTGGGACAGGGAAATGAGCAGTTCTTC
TRBV5-1,few,TRBJ1-6,NA,CASSLQGINSPLHF,TGCGCCAGCAGCTTGCAGGGGATCAATTCACCCCTCCACTTT
TRBV6-1,NA,TRBJ1-1,TRBD1,CASSSQGADDTEAFF,TGTGCCAGCAGTTCGCAGGGGGCCGATGACACTGAAGCTTTCTTT
TRBV20-1,NA,TRBJ2-6,NA,CSASAFSGANVLTF,TGCAGTGCTAGTGCGTTTTCTGGGGCCAACGTCCTGACTTTC
TRBV20-1,few,TRBJ1-6,NA,CSAPTGVLSYNSPLHF,TGCAGTGCCCCCACGGGGGTTTTATCCTATAATTCACCCCTCCACTTT
TRBV2,NA,TRBJ2-7,NA,CASSYIPYEQYF,TGTGCCAGCAGCTACATCCCCTACGAGCAGTACTTC
TRBV7-2,NA,TRBJ1-2,NA,CASSSTGGANYGYTF,TGTGCCAGCAGCTCTACTGGGGGAGCTAACTATGGCTACACCTTC
TRBV6-5,NA,TRBJ2-7,TRBD1,CATTFTGATTYEQYF,TGTGCCACCACCTTCACAGGGGCAACTACCTACGAGCAGTACTTC
TRBV9,many,TRBJ2-3,NA,CASSLTLGPSTDTQYF,TGTGCCAGCAGCCTAACTTTGGGACCCTCCACAGATACGCAGTATTTT
TRBV12-3/TRBV12-4,few,TRBJ1-2,NA,CASNRQAVYGYTF,TGTGCCAGCAATAGACAGGCCGTCTATGGCTACACCTTC
TRBV29-1,many,TRBJ2-5,TRBD2,CSVILPGLAGGPSETQYF,TGCAGCGTTATCCTACCGGGACTAGCGGGAGGGCCCTCAGAGACCCAGTACTTC
TRBV10-2,NA,TRBJ2-7,NA,CASSEGREVKQYF,TGCGCCAGCAGTGAGGGCAGGGAGGTCAAGCAGTACTTC
TRBV3-2,once,TRBJ2-5,NA,CASSQWKETQYF,TGTGCCAGCAGCCAGTGGAAAGAGACCCAGTACTTC
TRBV19,many,TRBJ1-1,TRBD1,CASSTRTGEAFF,TGTGCCAGTAGTACCCGGACAGGGGAAGCTTTCTTT
TRBV28,few,TRBJ2-7,TRBD2,CASSSAGGMPYF,TGTGCCAGCAGTTCCGCCGGGGGGATGCCTTACTTC